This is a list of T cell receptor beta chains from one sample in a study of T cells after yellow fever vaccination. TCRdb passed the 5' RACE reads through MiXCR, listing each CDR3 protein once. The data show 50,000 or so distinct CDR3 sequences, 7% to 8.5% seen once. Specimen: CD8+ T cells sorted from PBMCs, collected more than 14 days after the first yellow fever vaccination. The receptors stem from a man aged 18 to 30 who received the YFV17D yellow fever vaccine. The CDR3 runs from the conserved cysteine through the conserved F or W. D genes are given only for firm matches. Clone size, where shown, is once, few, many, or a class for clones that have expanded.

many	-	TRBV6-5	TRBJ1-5	TGTGCCAGCAGTTACTCGACTTTGGGAAATCAGCCCCAGCATTTT	CASSYSTLGNQPQHF
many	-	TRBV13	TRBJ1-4	TGTGCCAGCAGCTTAAGCCCCGGGATGAATGAAAAACTGTTTTTT	CASSLSPGMNEKLFF
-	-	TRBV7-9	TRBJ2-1	TGTGCCAGCGGCCCGGGACTGCTCTGCTACAATGAGCAGTTCTTC	CASGPGLLCYNEQFF
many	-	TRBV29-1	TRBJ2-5	TGCAGCGTTGGGCAGCAAGAGACCCAGTACTTC	CSVGQQETQYF
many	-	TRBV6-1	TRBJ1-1	TGTGCCACCCACCACACAATTCGAGGGAACACTGAAGCTTTCTTT	CATHHTIRGNTEAFF
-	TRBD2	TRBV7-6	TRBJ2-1	TGTGCCAGCAGCACCCGCCGGGACCCGGGAGGCGATGAGCAGTTCTTC	CASSTRRDPGGDEQFF
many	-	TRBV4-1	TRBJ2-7	TGCGCCAGCAGCCAAGATGGTCTGGGAGTTCTCGAGCAGTACTTC	CASSQDGLGVLEQYF
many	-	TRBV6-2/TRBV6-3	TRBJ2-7	TGTGCCAGCAGTTCGGTGGAAAGGGCTGATGGGGAGCAGTACTTC	CASSSVERADGEQYF
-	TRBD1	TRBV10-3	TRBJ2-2	TGTGCCATCAGAACCGGGACAGGGAACGCCGGGGAGCTGTTTTTT	CAIRTGTGNAGELFF
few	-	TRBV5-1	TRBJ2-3	TGCGCCAGCAGTTCGGGCCTCAGCACATATACGCAGTATTTT	CASSSGLSTYTQYF
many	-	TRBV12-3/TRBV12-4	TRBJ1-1	TGTGCCAGCAGTTTAGCGCTGGTGCCTAACACTGAAGCTTTCTTT	CASSLALVPNTEAFF
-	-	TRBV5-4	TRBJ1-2	TGTGCCAGCAGCTTGGCATTCTATAATGGCTACACCTTC	CASSLAFYNGYTF